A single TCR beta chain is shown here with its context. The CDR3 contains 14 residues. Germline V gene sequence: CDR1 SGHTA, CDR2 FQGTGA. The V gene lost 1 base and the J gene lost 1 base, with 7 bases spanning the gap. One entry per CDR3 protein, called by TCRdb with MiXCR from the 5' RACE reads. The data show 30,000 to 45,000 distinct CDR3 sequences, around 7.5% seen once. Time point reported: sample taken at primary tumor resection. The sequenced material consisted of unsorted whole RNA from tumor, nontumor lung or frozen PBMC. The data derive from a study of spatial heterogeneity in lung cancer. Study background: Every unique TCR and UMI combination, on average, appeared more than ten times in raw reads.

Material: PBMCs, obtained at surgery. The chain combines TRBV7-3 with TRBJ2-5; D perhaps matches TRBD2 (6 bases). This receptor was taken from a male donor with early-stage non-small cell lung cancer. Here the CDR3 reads CASSLIGGQETQYF. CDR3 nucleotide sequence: TGTGCCAGCAGCTTAATCGGGGGCCAAGAGACCCAGTACTTC.